Below are 18 T cell receptor beta chains sequenced from a single sample in a study of cytotoxic CD8 clonotypes in ibrutinib-treated CLL. This table comes from immunoSEQ multiplex PCR, and its TCRdb copy is limited to in-frame clones, with some not included. The table includes more than 70,000 clones, 70% to 80% detected once. Sequenced here: PBMCs, sampled after 12 months of ibrutinib treatment. These receptors were collected from a human donor with chronic lymphocytic leukemia.

The V call is TRBV7-9, the J call TRBJ1-1; a weak D match, TRBD1 (5 bases). CDR3 size: 12 residues. Trimming left V 1 base short and J 11 bases short, with 11 bases between. The germline V gene has CDR1 SEHNR and CDR2 FQNEAQ (reference sequence). The DNA for the CDR3 is TGTGCCAGCAGCTTAGACGCAGGGTTGGCTTTCTTT. It is translated as CASSLDAGLAFF.

The chain links TRBV7-2 to TRBJ2-4, with D perhaps TRBD1 or TRBD2 (5 bases each). Trimming took 3 bases from V and 8 from J, leaving 11 bases between them. The germline gives CDR1 SGHTA, CDR2 FQGNSA. The CDR3 is 13 amino acids. The CDR3 DNA sequence: TGTGCCAGCAGCTTTGGGCAGGGAGACATTCAGTACTTC. Translated, it gives CASSFGQGDIQYF. Full variable domain (outside the CDR3, taken from reference TRBV7-2 and TRBJ2-4): GAGVSQSPSNKVTEKGKDVELRCDPISGHTALYWYRQSLGQGLEFLIYFQGNSAPDKSGLPSDRFSAERTGGSVSTLTIQRTQQEDSAVYLCASSFGQGDIQYFGAGTRLSVL.

This chain connects TRBV18 to TRBJ2-5, with 15 bases matching TRBD2. This CDR3 is 16 amino acids long. Looked up from germline, CDR1 is KGHSH and CDR2 is LQKENI. With V trimmed by 2 bases and J by 5 bases, 3 bases remained unmatched. DNA of the CDR3: TGTGCCAGCTCACCATCGGGACTAGCGGGGGGTGAGACCCAGTACTTC. Residues: CASSPSGLAGGETQYF.

This chain joins TRBV18 and TRBJ2-7, with D perhaps TRBD1 (6 bases). This CDR3 has 13 residues. V lost 0 bases to trimming and J lost 7 bases, with 10 bases between them. CDR1 is KGHSH, CDR2 LQKENI, per germline. The CDR3 here is CASSPPGQREQYF. The CDR3 nucleotides are TGTGCCAGCTCACCACCCGGACAGAGGGAGCAGTACTTC.

V usage is TRBV5-1 and J usage is TRBJ2-7; perhaps D is TRBD1 or TRBD2 (5 bases each). Trimming removed 6 bases from V and 4 bases from J, with 17 bases in between. This CDR3 spans 14 amino acids. Germline CDR1 SGHRS, CDR2 YFSETQ. The CDR3 DNA is TGCGCCAGCACCCGGGACCCCTTGGGTTACGAGCAGTACTTC. Translating gives CASTRDPLGYEQYF.

This clone was recorded many times. This sequence joins TRBV11-2 and TRBJ1-2; 10 positions agree with TRBD1. Germline values: CDR1 SGHAT, CDR2 FQNNGV. This CDR3 has 15 residues. Trimming removed 5 bases from V and 2 bases from J; junction bases left unmatched: 5. Written as DNA, the CDR3 is TGTGCCAGCAGCCCCCGGACAGGGGGGAACTATGGCTACACCTTC. Amino acids: CASSPRTGGNYGYTF.

The V and J genes are TRBV18 and TRBJ2-1; TRBD2 matches 8 bases. The CDR3 runs to 15 residues. The J segment lost 5 bases and the V segment lost 3 bases, leaving 6 bases of the junction unmatched. In germline, CDR1 is KGHSH, CDR2 LQKENI. As DNA, the CDR3 is TGTGCCAGCTCACCGAAGACTAGCGCTCACAATGAGCAGTTCTTC. Translation gives CASSPKTSAHNEQFF.

The V and J genes are TRBV5-8 and TRBJ2-1; TRBD2 aligns across 10 bases. The junction had 2 bases not matched to a gene; V was cut back by 0 bases and J by 2 bases. The germline gives CDR1 SGHTS, CDR2 YDEGEE. The CDR3 is 16 amino acids. The CDR3 nucleotides read TGTGCCAGCAGCTTGGGGACTAGCGGACCCTACAATGAGCAGTTCTTC. Residues: CASSLGTSGPYNEQFF.

V is TRBV28 and J is TRBJ1-5; possible D gene TRBD1, 6 bases. There are 14 residues in the CDR3. Germline V gene sequence: CDR1 MDHEN, CDR2 SYDVKM. Trimming stripped 6 bases from V and 6 bases from J, with 15 bases between. The CDR3 is CASSLQGSRQPQHF. The CDR3 DNA follows: TGTGCCAGCAGCCTCCAGGGGAGTCGTCAGCCCCAGCATTTT.

This clone has only one observation. The rearrangement uses TRBV2 and TRBJ1-1; TRBD1 is a possible D gene (5 bases). From germline, CDR1 is SNHLY and CDR2 FYNNEI. This CDR3 is built from 15 residues. Trimming removed 6 bases at V and 5 bases at J, with 19 bases between. CDR3 protein: CASRPPWGGWTEAFF. As DNA, the CDR3 is TGTGCCAGCAGGCCGCCCTGGGGGGGTTGGACTGAAGCTTTCTTT.

The chain carries TRBV18 and TRBJ1-3, with D tentatively TRBD1 (6 bases). Germline CDR1 and CDR2: KGHSH and LQKENI. Trimming took off 3 bases at V and 2 bases at J, with 8 bases between the two ends. The CDR3 runs 14 residues. CDR3 region: CASSPGTTGNTIYF. The CDR3 bases are TGTGCCAGCTCACCGGGGACAACTGGAAACACCATATATTTT.

The chain has TRBV2 and TRBJ1-3; D is perhaps TRBD1 (5 bases). The CDR3 is made up of 15 amino acids. The germline V gene encodes CDR1 SNHLY and CDR2 FYNNEI. V gave up 3 bases and J gave up 3 bases, with 12 bases separating them. CDR3 protein: CASSESRVLGNTIYF. The CDR3 DNA reads as TGTGCCAGCAGTGAGTCCAGGGTACTTGGAAACACCATATATTTT.

This chain joins TRBV27 and TRBJ2-7; TRBD1 agrees at 9 bases. With V trimmed by 10 bases and J by 2 bases, 9 bases remained unmatched. Germline CDR1 MNHEY, CDR2 SMNVEV (reference sequence). The CDR3 sequence is 14 residues long. This chain's CDR3 is CATRRTGDPYEQYF. DNA for the CDR3: TGTGCCACCAGGCGGACAGGGGATCCCTACGAGCAGTACTTC.

This clone appeared a few times. The chain links TRBV29-1 to TRBJ1-1, with D hard to call. The ends were cut back, 1 base at V and 3 bases at J, with 9 bases in the middle. CDR1 and CDR2 from the germline V gene are SQVTM and ANQGSEA. The length of the CDR3 is 13 residues. CDR3 bases: TGCAGCGTTGAAGGGGGTTTGGACACTGAAGCTTTCTTT. Amino acid sequence: CSVEGGLDTEAFF.

The table lists this clone with a count of one. The chain uses TRBV7-9 and TRBJ1-3; D not certain. Germline V lookup: CDR1 SEHNR, CDR2 FQNEAQ (reference sequence). The V and J ends lost 1 base and 0 bases respectively, with 7 bases between them. The CDR3 spans 15 residues. The CDR3 sequence is CASSLGRGSGNTIYF. DNA of the CDR3: TGTGCCAGCAGCTTAGGTAGAGGCTCTGGAAACACCATATATTTT.

The rearrangement joins TRBV2 to TRBJ2-7, with a possible D match to TRBD2 (6 bases). The germline gives CDR1 SNHLY, CDR2 FYNNEI. The V end was cut by 4 bases, the J end by 9 bases, with 22 bases between. This CDR3 comprises 15 residues. CDR3 sequence: CASSGGGAAPPAQYF. Written as DNA, the CDR3 is TGTGCCAGCAGTGGGGGCGGGGCGGCCCCCCCCGCGCAGTACTTC.

DNA of the CDR3: TGTGCCAGCGGAACAGGGAGCTCTGGAAACACCATATATTTT. Protein product: CASGTGSSGNTIYF. The chain joins TRBV7-8 to TRBJ1-3; tentatively, D is TRBD1 (6 bases). This CDR3 region has 14 residues. The germline gives CDR1 SGHVS, CDR2 FQNEAQ. Trimming cost V 8 bases and J 0 bases, with 11 bases left between them. Variable domain in full (rest from reference TRBV7-8 and TRBJ1-3): GAGVSQSPRYKVAKRGQDVALRCDPISGHVSLFWYQQALGQGPEFLTYFQNEAQLDKSGLPSDRFFAERPEGSVSTLKIQRTQQEDSAVYLCASGTGSSGNTIYFGEGSWLTVV.

V is TRBV10-3 and J is TRBJ1-2, with D tentatively TRBD1 (6 bases). This CDR3 comprises 13 residues. V was cut by 2 bases and J by 5 bases, with 9 bases left in between. CDR1 and CDR2 from the germline V gene are ENHRY and SYGVKD. The CDR3 region has the DNA TGTGCCATCAGTGAGCTCACAGGGTATGGCTACACCTTC. Its protein product is CAISELTGYGYTF.